This T cell receptor beta chain was retrieved from a study of cytomegalovirus exposure and HLA in healthy donors. 13 Jbeta primers and 60 Vbeta primers were used for the PCR. The protocol was immunoSEQ multiplex PCR, while the TCRdb copy is restricted to in-frame clones and leaves out a portion. The table includes 150,000 to 200,000 clones, roughly 80% detected once. This CDR3 spans 13 amino acids. CDR1 LGHNA and CDR2 YSLEER come from the germline V gene. Trimming took off 4 bases at V and 2 bases at J, with 6 bases between the two ends. The sample consisted of PBMCs. The sequence came from a woman aged 18-35 years in good health and CMV-seronegative. The V gene is TRBV4-3, the J gene TRBJ1-3; D remains unclear. For the CDR3, the DNA is TGCGCCAGCAGCCCCTCTACTGGAAACACCATATATTTT. Protein product: CASSPSTGNTIYF.